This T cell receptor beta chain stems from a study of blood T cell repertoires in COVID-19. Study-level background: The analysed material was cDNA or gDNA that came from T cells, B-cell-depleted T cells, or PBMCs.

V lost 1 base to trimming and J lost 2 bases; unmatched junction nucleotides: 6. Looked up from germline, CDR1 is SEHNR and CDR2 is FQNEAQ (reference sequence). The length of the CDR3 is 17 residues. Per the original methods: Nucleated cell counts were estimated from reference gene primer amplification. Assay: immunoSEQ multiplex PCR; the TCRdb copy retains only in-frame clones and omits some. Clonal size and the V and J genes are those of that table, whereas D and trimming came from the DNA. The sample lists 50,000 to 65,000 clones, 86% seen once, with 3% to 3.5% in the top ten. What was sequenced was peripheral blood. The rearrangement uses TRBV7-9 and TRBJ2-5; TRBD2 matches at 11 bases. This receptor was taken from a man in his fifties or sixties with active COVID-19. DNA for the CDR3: TGTGCCAGCAGCTTAGGGTTAGCGGGAGGGGGACAAGAGACCCAGTACTTC. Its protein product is CASSLGLAGGGQETQYF.